This T cell receptor beta chain was sequenced for a study of blood T cell repertoires in COVID-19. For the study at large: Spain, Italy and the United States supplied samples that represented acute and convalescent COVID-19. T cells, B-cell-depleted T cells, or PBMCs supplied cDNA or gDNA.

Original analysis: Reference gene primer amplification in the assay estimated nucleated cell counts. Clones were read by immunoSEQ multiplex PCR, and TCRdb kept only the in-frame ones, dropping some. The V and J calls and clone size come from that table; D and trimming were worked out from the DNA. Among over 85,000 clones listed, 88% were seen once. The sequence came from a woman between 45 and 60 years old with acute or convalescent COVID-19. Sequencing was performed on peripheral blood.

The CDR3 DNA follows: TGTGCCAGCAGTTACTCGCTACAGGGGAACACCGGGGAGCTGTTTTTT. This translates into CASSYSLQGNTGELFF. The chain couples TRBV6-5 to TRBJ2-2, with a possible D match to TRBD1 (6 bases). Germline V gene data show CDR1 as MNHEY and CDR2 as SVGAGI. The CDR3 has 16 residues. Trimming shortened V by 0 bases and J by 1 base, and 9 bases separated the two germline ends.